The 14 T cell receptor beta chains below come from one sample, sequenced in a study of T cell repertoires in cytomegalovirus infection. TCRdb re-called the reads through MiXCR, storing one row per CDR3 protein. The data contain roughly 230,000 distinct CDR3 sequences, roughly 22% of them singletons. Sequencing was carried out using CD8+ T cells from PBMCs. The receptors derive from a human donor in good health (CMV status not recorded). Some clones in this sample may be carry-over from other donors' samples.

This clonotype was seen repeatedly, ten times or more. V gene TRBV27 combines with J gene TRBJ2-2; 9 positions match TRBD2. The CDR3 loop spans 16 amino acids. With V trimmed by 3 bases and J by 7 bases, 9 bases remained unmatched. Germline values: CDR1 MNHEY, CDR2 SMNVEV (reference sequence). The DNA for the CDR3 is TGTGCCAGCAGTTTTCGCGGGGGGGTTGATCGCGGGGAGCTGTTTTTT. It translates to CASSFRGGVDRGELFF.

The chain uses TRBV28 and TRBJ2-7; 16 bases agree with TRBD2. With V trimmed by 7 bases and J by 4 bases, 7 bases remained unmatched. Germline-derived CDR1 and CDR2 are MDHEN and SYDVKM. The CDR3 consists of 16 residues. CDR3 region: CASTGLAGGPLYEQYF. The DNA for the CDR3 is TGTGCCAGCACGGGACTAGCGGGGGGGCCATTGTACGAGCAGTACTTC.

A few counts support this clonotype. The chain has TRBV7-9 and TRBJ2-7; 7 positions agree with TRBD1. The ends lost 1 base at V and 1 base at J; junction bases unmatched: 7. This CDR3 has 16 amino acids. The germline V gene encodes CDR1 SEHNR and CDR2 FQNEAQ (reference sequence). The chain's CDR3 is CASSLVSRQGSYEQYF. CDR3 DNA: TGTGCCAGCAGCTTAGTTTCGCGACAGGGATCCTACGAGCAGTACTTC.

The V and J genes are TRBV9 and TRBJ2-7; tentative D call: TRBD1 (6 bases). Germline lookup yields CDR1 SGDLS and CDR2 YYNGEE. Trimming removed 7 bases from V and 2 bases from J, with 13 bases in between. CDR3 length: 13 amino acids. CDR3 sequence (DNA): TGTGCCAGCTCGACAGGTTCCCCCTACGAGCAGTACTTC. Translation gives CASSTGSPYEQYF.

This clonotype was picked up many times. The rearrangement joins TRBV7-2 to TRBJ2-3, with 7 bases matching TRBD1. From germline, CDR1 is SGHTA and CDR2 FQGNSA. This CDR3 comprises 17 residues. The J segment lost 5 bases and the V segment lost 5 bases, leaving 16 bases of the junction unmatched. CDR3 loop: CASSTPVDRLDLDTQYF. CDR3 bases: TGTGCCAGCAGCACCCCGGTGGACAGGTTAGATTTAGATACGCAGTATTTT.

This clonotype was recorded at least ten times. The V gene is TRBV7-8, the J gene TRBJ2-7, with 9 bases aligning to TRBD2. This CDR3 comprises 12 residues. The V gene end was trimmed by 4 bases and the J gene end by 7 bases; junction bases not matched to a gene: 2. Germline V CDR1 and CDR2: SGHVS, FQNEAQ. CDR3 protein: CASSYGLAEQYF. DNA of the CDR3: TGTGCCAGCAGCTACGGACTAGCGGAGCAGTACTTC.

This clonotype was recorded a few times. The chain carries TRBV20-1 and TRBJ1-1; D is uncertain. Trimming stripped 3 bases from V and 10 bases from J, with 9 bases between. Germline V lookup: CDR1 DFQATT, CDR2 SNEGSKA (reference sequence). CDR3 length: 10 amino acids. In nucleotides, the CDR3 is TGCAGTGCTAGTCTGGCAGGAGCTTTCTTT. Translation: CSASLAGAFF.

V usage is TRBV20-1 and J usage is TRBJ2-7; D call uncertain. Per the germline V gene, CDR1 is DFQATT and CDR2 is SNEGSKA (reference sequence). The V and J ends lost 0 bases and 3 bases respectively, with 6 bases between them. CDR3 length: 12 residues. CDR3 residues: CSARETGYEQYF. The CDR3, as DNA: TGCAGTGCTAGAGAGACTGGCTACGAGCAGTACTTC.

The chain's CDR3 is CASSLVYGSYNSPLHF. The CDR3 DNA is TGTGCCAGCAGCTTAGTTTACGGGTCCTATAATTCACCCCTCCACTTT. The J gene is TRBJ1-6, the V gene TRBV7-8; no clear D. V lost 1 base and J 1 base, leaving 8 bases between the germline ends. This CDR3 region has 16 residues. Germline CDR1 and CDR2: SGHVS and FQNEAQ.

This clonotype occurred a few times. The chain is built from TRBV27 and TRBJ2-3; D possibly corresponds to TRBD2 (6 bases). The CDR3 runs to 14 residues. From germline, CDR1 is MNHEY and CDR2 SMNVEV (reference sequence). V was clipped by 7 bases and J by 0 bases, with 11 bases between them. CDR3 sequence: CASTRGRSTDTQYF. For the CDR3, the DNA is TGTGCCAGCACTCGGGGGAGAAGCACAGATACGCAGTATTTT.

This clonotype was seen a handful of times. V usage is TRBV29-1 and J usage is TRBJ2-7; TRBD2 aligns across 8 bases. V gave up 5 bases and J gave up 0 bases; unmatched junction bases: 3. Germline-derived CDR1 and CDR2 are SQVTM and ANQGSEA. This CDR3 region has 13 residues. The DNA of the CDR3 is TGCAGCGTTTGGACTAGCAGCTCCTACGAGCAGTACTTC. Protein: CSVWTSSSYEQYF.

This clonotype has just a few counts. The chain employs TRBV19 and TRBJ1-1, with TRBD1 matching 7 bases. The V segment lost 1 base and the J segment 6 bases; nucleotides outside the gene matches: 5. This CDR3 has 14 amino acids. Per germline, CDR1 LNHDA and CDR2 SQIVND (reference sequence). The CDR3, as DNA: TGTGCCAGTAGTATAGGCGTCAGGGGGGCTGAAGCTTTCTTT. Amino acids: CASSIGVRGAEAFF.

The sample holds many counts of this clonotype. The chain employs TRBV12-3 or TRBV12-4 and TRBJ2-7; D perhaps matches TRBD2 (5 bases). The CDR3 is 14 residues long. V shed 5 bases and J shed 1 base, with 12 bases lying between them. The DNA for the CDR3 is TGTGCCAGCAGTGAAGAGGGATTTTCCTACGAGCAGTACTTC. Translating it yields CASSEEGFSYEQYF.

This clonotype was recorded at least ten times. J is TRBJ2-6 and V is TRBV6-1, with no clear D. There are 17 residues in the CDR3. The germline CDR1 and CDR2 sequences are MNHNS and SASEGT. V was pared by 0 bases and J by 4 bases, with 13 bases between. This CDR3 is CASSEAVGLSGANVLTF. CDR3 DNA: TGTGCCAGCAGTGAAGCGGTCGGTCTATCCGGGGCCAACGTCCTGACTTTC.